Following are 13 T cell receptor beta chains from one sample sequenced in a study of blood T cells in healthy people across ages. A second PCR, run for about 7 to 11 cycles, used a sample-barcoded 5' primer plus a J-beta primer mix. TCRdb reanalysed the 5' RACE reads using MiXCR and keeps one entry per CDR3 protein. The sample lists approximately 1,700,000 distinct CDR3 sequences, 30% to 40% occurring once. Input material: blood. The receptors come from a human donor in good health.

A word on this clonotype: An end of the junction does not agree with germline; a read error may underlie this. The chain is built from TRBV10-3 and TRBJ2-7, with 7 bases lining up with TRBD1. The germline gives CDR1 ENHRY, CDR2 SYGVKD. CDR3 length: 16 amino acids. CDR3 protein: CAISDRGRGPSYEHYF. The CDR3 DNA reads as TGTGCCATCAGTGATAGAGGAAGGGGGCCCTCCTACGAGCATTACTTC.

This clonotype was counted at least ten times. This chain links TRBV3-1 with TRBJ1-2; possible D gene TRBD1, 6 bases. Trimming removed 6 bases at V and 3 bases at J, with 11 bases between. This CDR3 has 13 amino acids. The germline V gene has CDR1 LGHDT and CDR2 YNNKEL (reference sequence). CDR3 in amino acids: CASRPTGYYGYTF. The CDR3 DNA is TGTGCCAGCAGGCCAACAGGGTACTATGGCTACACCTTC.

The chain recombines TRBV29-1 with TRBJ2-1; 10 bases match TRBD2. The CDR3 length is 14 residues. V lost 5 bases to trimming and J lost 4 bases; unmatched junction nucleotides: 5. Germline V CDR1 and CDR2: SQVTM, ANQGSEA. CDR3 residues: CSVRGGLAYNEQFF. The CDR3 region has the DNA TGCAGCGTTAGGGGGGGACTAGCGTACAATGAGCAGTTCTTC.

This chain links TRBV20-1 with TRBJ2-6; D is unclear. Between the trimmed V and J ends, which lost 6 bases and 1 base, there was a span of 13 bases. This CDR3 is built from 15 residues. Looked up from germline, CDR1 is DFQATT and CDR2 is SNEGSKA (reference sequence). The CDR3: CSAMRDESGANVLTF. CDR3 nucleotide sequence: TGCAGTGCGATGAGAGACGAATCTGGGGCCAACGTCCTGACTTTC.

The chain combines TRBV5-1 with TRBJ1-2; 9 bases agree with TRBD1. CDR1 and CDR2 from the germline V gene are SGHRS and YFSETQ. This CDR3 has 15 residues. The ends lost 4 bases at V and 3 bases at J; junction bases unmatched: 7. CDR3 DNA sequence: TGCGCCAGCAGCGCCACAGGGGGCGCGTACTATGGCTACACCTTC. Translating it yields CASSATGGAYYGYTF.

Ten or more counts support this clonotype. The rearrangement uses TRBV27 and TRBJ2-7; 12 bases align to TRBD1. The CDR3 has 15 amino acids. Looked up from germline, CDR1 is MNHEY and CDR2 is SMNVEV (reference sequence). The V and J ends lost 5 bases and 4 bases, in that order; junction bases with no gene match: 6. Here the CDR3 reads CASSNRDRGPYEQYF. The CDR3, as DNA: TGTGCCAGCAGTAACCGGGACAGGGGGCCTTACGAGCAGTACTTC.

The chain links TRBV5-1 to TRBJ2-5; D may be TRBD1 (8 bases). The CDR3 is 15 amino acids. The V and J ends lost 4 bases and 5 bases respectively, with 18 bases between them. Germline CDR1 and CDR2: SGHRS and YFSETQ. CDR3 sequence (DNA): TGCGCCAGCAGCCGGGGGGCAGGGGGCTTCGAGACCCAGTACTTC. It translates to CASSRGAGGFETQYF.

This clonotype was seen a handful of times. The chain has TRBV5-1 and TRBJ2-7, with 8 bases fitting TRBD1. Germline V lookup: CDR1 SGHRS, CDR2 YFSETQ. Germline trimming cut 0 bases from V and 7 bases from J; bases unmatched to any gene: 9. The CDR3 extends over 15 amino acids. The CDR3 loop is CASSLVQGALNEQYF. The CDR3, as DNA: TGCGCCAGCAGCTTGGTGCAGGGGGCTTTGAATGAGCAGTACTTC.

The rearrangement joins TRBV6-5 to TRBJ1-2, with 7 bases aligning to TRBD1. The CDR3 is 13 residues long. V was pared by 2 bases and J by 6 bases, with 3 bases of the junction left unmatched. Per the germline V gene, CDR1 is MNHEY and CDR2 is SVGAGI. The CDR3 DNA follows: TGTGCCAGCAGTTACCACGACAGGGATGGCTACACCTTC. Translation: CASSYHDRDGYTF.

This clonotype was counted a few times. This sequence joins TRBV7-2 and TRBJ1-4; D remains ambiguous. The ends were cut back, 1 base at V and 8 bases at J, with 11 bases in the middle. The CDR3 spans 14 residues. CDR1 and CDR2 (germline): SGHTA, FQGNSA. The CDR3 region is CASSLVFSVEKLFF. The CDR3 DNA sequence: TGTGCCAGCAGCTTAGTATTCAGTGTCGAAAAACTGTTTTTT.

J is TRBJ2-5 and V is TRBV7-3; unclear D gene. The CDR3 is 13 amino acids. CDR1 is SGHTA and CDR2 is FQGTGA in the germline V gene. The V gene lost 5 bases and the J gene lost 5 bases, with 12 bases spanning the gap. In nucleotides, the CDR3 is TGTGCCAGCAGCGTAATGACCGGCGAGACCCAGTACTTC. This encodes CASSVMTGETQYF.

This clonotype appeared a few times. The chain recombines TRBV28 with TRBJ1-2; D possibly corresponds to TRBD1 (5 bases). With 2 bases removed from V and 6 bases from J, the gap between germline ends came to 10 bases. The CDR3 has 13 residues. Germline V gene lookup returns CDR1 MDHEN and CDR2 SYDVKM. The CDR3 DNA sequence: TGTGCCAGCAGTTTACTCCGGACAAATGGCTACACCTTC. Translating gives CASSLLRTNGYTF.

This rearrangement joins TRBV27 to TRBJ2-3; 12 bases line up with TRBD2. V shed 6 bases, J shed 3 bases, and the junction held 13 bases outside the gene matches. Looked up from germline, CDR1 is MNHEY and CDR2 is SMNVEV (reference sequence). This CDR3 contains 18 residues. Written as DNA, the CDR3 is TGTGCCAGCAGCGCCGCTAGCGGGGGGGCTGTAATTACAGATACGCAGTATTTT. It specifies CASSAASGGAVITDTQYF.